The next 7 T cell receptor beta chains were all read from a single sample in a study of cytomegalovirus exposure and HLA in healthy donors. Assay: immunoSEQ multiplex PCR; the TCRdb copy retains only in-frame clones and omits some. The sample includes 190,000 or so clones, approximately 83% of them seen just once. The material sequenced was PBMCs. Receptors were obtained from a woman younger than 35 in good health and CMV-seropositive.

This chain joins TRBV6-6 and TRBJ1-4, with 9 nucleotides matching TRBD1. This CDR3 has 15 residues. Unmatched junction bases numbered 3, after V lost 2 bases and J lost 5 bases. Germline V gene sequence: CDR1 MNHNY, CDR2 SVGAGI (reference sequence). CDR3 residues: CASSYPTGGNEKLFF. The CDR3, as DNA: TGTGCCAGCAGTTACCCCACAGGGGGCAATGAAAAACTGTTTTTT.

This rearrangement joins TRBV6-5 to TRBJ2-7; D is possibly TRBD1 (5 bases). V dropped 8 bases and J dropped 6 bases, with 8 bases sitting between them. Germline CDR1 and CDR2: MNHEY and SVGAGI. The CDR3 runs 10 residues. The CDR3 sequence is CASGATEQYF. The CDR3 DNA is TGTGCCAGCGGGGCCACCGAGCAGTACTTC.

This clone appeared a single time. The V gene is TRBV19, the J gene TRBJ1-2; a weak D match, TRBD1 (5 bases). This CDR3 has 14 amino acids. Germline CDR1 and CDR2: LNHDA and SQIVND (reference sequence). The V end lost 5 bases, the J end lost 8 bases, and 18 bases lay between the germline ends. The CDR3 DNA reads TGTGCCAGTAGTTCGCGCGCTGGGGCGGACGGCTACACCTTC. Its translation is CASSSRAGADGYTF.

This sequence joins TRBV18 and TRBJ2-2, with D possibly being TRBD2 (6 bases). The CDR3 runs to 16 residues. The germline CDR1 and CDR2 sequences are KGHSH and LQKENI. V was trimmed by 2 bases and J by 5 bases, leaving 15 bases between them. The CDR3 loop is CASSPSPAGPTGELFF. CDR3 bases: TGTGCCAGCTCACCAAGTCCAGCGGGTCCAACCGGGGAGCTGTTTTTT. Together with reference TRBV18 and TRBJ2-2, the CDR3 gives the full variable domain: NAGVMQNPRHLVRRRGQEARLRCSPMKGHSHVYWYRQLPEEGLKFMVYLQKENIIDESGMPKERFSAEFPKEGPSILRIQQVVRGDSAAYFCASSPSPAGPTGELFFGEGSRLTVL.

The rearrangement uses TRBV25-1 and TRBJ2-1; TRBD1 aligns across 9 bases. Germline values: CDR1 MGHDK, CDR2 SYGVNS. J gave up 6 bases and V 4 bases, and 13 bases lay outside the gene matches. This CDR3 comprises 17 residues. The CDR3 reads CASSVPRGDRVANEQFF. The CDR3 DNA is TGTGCCAGCAGTGTACCTAGGGGGGACAGGGTGGCCAATGAGCAGTTCTTC.

The V and J genes are TRBV7-2 and TRBJ1-1; the match to TRBD1 covers 7 bases. Trimming took 7 bases from V and 0 from J; bases not matched to a gene: 8. Germline V gene data show CDR1 as SGHTA and CDR2 as FQGNSA. This CDR3 is 15 amino acids long. The CDR3, as DNA: TGTGCCAGCAATACAGAACAGGGGATGAACACTGAAGCTTTCTTT. This translates into CASNTEQGMNTEAFF.

This clone was detected a few times. The rearrangement uses TRBV10-3 and TRBJ1-1; 10 bases map to TRBD1. The germline V gene has CDR1 ENHRY and CDR2 SYGVKD. Trimming took 5 bases from V and 1 from J; bases not matched to a gene: 1. CDR3 length: 14 amino acids. CDR3: CAISRDRGNTEAFF. CDR3 bases: TGTGCCATCAGTAGGGACAGGGGGAACACTGAAGCTTTCTTT.